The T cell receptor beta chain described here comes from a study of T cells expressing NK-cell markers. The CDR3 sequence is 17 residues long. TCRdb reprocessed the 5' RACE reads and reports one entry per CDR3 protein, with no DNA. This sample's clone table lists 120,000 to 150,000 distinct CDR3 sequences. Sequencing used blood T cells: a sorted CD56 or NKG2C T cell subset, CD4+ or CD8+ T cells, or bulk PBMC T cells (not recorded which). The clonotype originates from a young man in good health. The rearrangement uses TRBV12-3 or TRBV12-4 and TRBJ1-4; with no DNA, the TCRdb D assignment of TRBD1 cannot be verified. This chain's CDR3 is CASSFFLLPSTNEKLFF.